The text below deals with one TCR beta chain. Its antigen is unknown. The V end lost 1 base, the J end lost 2 bases, and 10 bases lay between the germline ends. Germline V gene sequence: CDR1 MGHRA, CDR2 YSYEKL. The CDR3 has 15 amino acids. These data belong to a study of cytomegalovirus exposure and HLA in healthy donors. PCR employed 60 Vbeta and 13 Jbeta primers. Sequenced by immunoSEQ multiplex PCR; TCRdb stores in-frame clones only, minus some. The sample carries some 150,000 clones, 65% to 85% recorded once. Study-wide points: Most subjects' HLA-A and HLA-B alleles were reportedly predicted from TCR beta sequences.

Sample: PBMCs. This receptor was taken from a woman aged 40 to 55 in good health and CMV-seropositive. The chain is built from TRBV4-1 and TRBJ2-3; D remains ambiguous. The CDR3: CASSQGIDNTDTQYF. CDR3 nucleotides: TGCGCCAGCAGCCAAGGAATCGACAACACAGATACGCAGTATTTT.